The clone carrying this TCR beta chain showed up just a few times. The data derive from a study of T cells in Graves' hyperthyroidism and ophthalmopathy. Newly diagnosed hyperthyroidism, duration under 2 months, in patients aged 18 to 65. V was trimmed by 4 bases and J by 6 bases, leaving 24 bases between them. CDR1 is MNHNS and CDR2 is SASEGT in the germline V gene. CDR3 length equals 18 residues. Using RNA transcripts as the source, TCR beta CDR3 regions were amplified. The HTBI set primed first-round TCR CDR3 RT-PCR. TCRdb analysed the multiplex PCR reads with MiXCR anew, one entry per CDR3 protein. The sample lists around 700,000 distinct CDR3 sequences, 30% to 40% occurring once.

Material: blood. The TCR sequence derives from a woman in her 40s with Graves' hyperthyroidism. The chain uses TRBV6-1 and TRBJ2-2; TRBD2 is a possible D gene (6 bases). CDR3 amino acids: CASSANRRGHLSPGELFF. DNA of the CDR3: TGTGCCAGCAGTGCAAACAGGAGGGGTCATCTTTCCCCCGGGGAGCTGTTTTTT.